These T cell receptor beta chains were read from a single sample in a study of blood T cells in healthy people across ages. In TCRdb, the 5' RACE reads were re-called with MiXCR into one record per CDR3 protein. The data hold roughly 1,300,000 distinct CDR3 sequences, with approximately 63% observed a single time. Sequenced input: blood. Receptors were obtained from a man younger than 35 in good health. CDR3s include the opening cysteine and the closing phenylalanine or tryptophan. The D gene is left open where the match is weak. For some rows the clone size is stated as once, few or many, or as a class when expanded; others skip it.

>14|TRBJ1-2|TRBV27|few|-
TGTGCCAGCAGTTTATCAGGGGATGTGGATGGCTACACCTTC
CASSLSGDVDGYTF
>13|TRBJ1-1|TRBV14|-|-
TGTGCCAGCAGCCAGGAATGGGACACTGAAGCTTTCTTT
CASSQEWDTEAFF
>14|TRBJ2-1|TRBV4-3|-|TRBD1
TGCGCCAGCAGCCCCGACAGGGGGGGAAATGAGCAGTTCTTC
CASSPDRGGNEQFF
>14|TRBJ1-1|TRBV5-5|-|TRBD1
TGTGCCAGCAGCTACGGACAGGGCGGCACTGAAGCTTTCTTT
CASSYGQGGTEAFF
>13|TRBJ2-3|TRBV5-1|-|-
TGCGCCAGCAGCTTTTCTCAGGCAGATACGCAGTATTTT
CASSFSQADTQYF
>17|TRBJ2-7|TRBV3-1|-|TRBD2
TGTGCCAGCAGCCAAGAACGTCTCGGCGGGAGTTCCTACGAGCAGTACTTC
CASSQERLGGSSYEQYF
>11|TRBJ2-4|TRBV7-9|-|-
TGTGCCAGCAGCTTATACGGGGAAGAGTACTTC
CASSLYGEEYF
>14|TRBJ2-5|TRBV10-1|once|-
TGCGCCAGCAGTGAGACTAGATCCCAAGAGACCCAGTACTTC
CASSETRSQETQYF
>14|TRBJ2-7|TRBV25-1|few|-
TGTGCCAGCAGTGACCGGGCCTGGCCCTACGAGCAGTACTTC
CASSDRAWPYEQYF
>12|TRBJ2-4|TRBV6-2/TRBV6-3|-|-
TGTGCCAGCAGTCCCTTCTTGGGGGAGCAGTACTTC
CASSPFLGEQYF
>14|TRBJ2-7|TRBV6-6|-|TRBD1
TGTGCCAGCAGTTACGAGGGACAGGGTGACGAGCAGTACTTC
CASSYEGQGDEQYF
>18|TRBJ2-6|TRBV27|few|-
TGTGCCAGCAGTTTGGGCCTTAGGCTCGCCTCTGGGGCCAACGTCCTGACTTTC
CASSLGLRLASGANVLTF
>16|TRBJ1-2|TRBV6-5|-|-
TGTGCCAGCAGTTACAACGCCCCGGCAGATAACTATGGCTACACCTTC
CASSYNAPADNYGYTF
>17|TRBJ2-1|TRBV7-9|-|TRBD2
TGTGCCAGCAGAATTGGACTAGCGGGAGAGCTCTACAATGAGCAGTTCTTC
CASRIGLAGELYNEQFF
>15|TRBJ1-5|TRBV6-2/TRBV6-3|-|-
TGTGCCAGCAACGCTCCGGGGCTCGTCAATCAGCCCCAGCATTTT
CASNAPGLVNQPQHF
>16|TRBJ2-1|TRBV29-1|-|TRBD2
TGCAGCGTTGATGGCGCGACTAGCTGGTCCTACAATGAGCAGTTCTTC
CSVDGATSWSYNEQFF
>14|TRBJ1-2|TRBV25-1|-|TRBD1
TGTGCCAGCAGTGTAGGGGGCGGACATTATGGCTACACCTTC
CASSVGGGHYGYTF